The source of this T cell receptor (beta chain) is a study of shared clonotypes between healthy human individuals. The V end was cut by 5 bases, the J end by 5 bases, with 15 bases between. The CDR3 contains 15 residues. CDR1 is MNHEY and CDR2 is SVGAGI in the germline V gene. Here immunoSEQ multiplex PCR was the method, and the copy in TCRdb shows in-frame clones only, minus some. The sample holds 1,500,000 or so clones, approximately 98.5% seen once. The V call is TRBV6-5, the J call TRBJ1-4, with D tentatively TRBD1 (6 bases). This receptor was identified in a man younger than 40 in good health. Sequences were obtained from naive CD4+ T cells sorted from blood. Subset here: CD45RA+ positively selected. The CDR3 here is CASSPAGHVNEKLFF. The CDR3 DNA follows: TGTGCCAGCAGTCCAGCGGGACACGTCAATGAAAAACTGTTTTTT.